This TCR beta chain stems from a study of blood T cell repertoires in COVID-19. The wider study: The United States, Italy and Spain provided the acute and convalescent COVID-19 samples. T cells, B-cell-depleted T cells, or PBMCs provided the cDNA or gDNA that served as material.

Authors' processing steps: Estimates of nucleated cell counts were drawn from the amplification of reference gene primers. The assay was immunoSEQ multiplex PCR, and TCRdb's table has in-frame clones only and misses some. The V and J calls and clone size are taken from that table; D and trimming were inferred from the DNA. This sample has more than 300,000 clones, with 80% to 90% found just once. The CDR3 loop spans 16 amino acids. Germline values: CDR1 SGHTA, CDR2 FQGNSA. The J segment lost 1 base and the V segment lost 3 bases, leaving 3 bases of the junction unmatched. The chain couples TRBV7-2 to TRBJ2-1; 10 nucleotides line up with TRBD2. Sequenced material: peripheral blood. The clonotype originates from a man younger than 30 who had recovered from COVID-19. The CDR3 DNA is TGTGCCAGCAGCTTCTTACTAGCGGGATCCTACAATGAGCAGTTCTTC. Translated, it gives CASSFLLAGSYNEQFF.